What follows is one T cell receptor (beta chain) and its context. Its matching antigen is unknown. This sample is part of a study of T cell responses to AZD1222 COVID-19 vaccine. The CDR3 covers 13 residues. Germline CDR1 LNHDA, CDR2 SQIVND (reference sequence). The germline V and J ends were trimmed by 3 bases and 3 bases, with 8 bases remaining between them. Data came from immunoSEQ multiplex PCR; TCRdb stores just in-frame clones and leaves some out. The sample lists 95,000 to 150,000 clones, approximately 94% seen once, with 4% to 6% in the top ten. Findings and caveats of the study: It should be noted that donors were predominantly white British and more often female, and clonal diversity was possibly underestimated.

Sequencing used peripheral blood, obtained 28 days after the second AZD1222 dose. This sequence was found in an adult who received the AZD1222 COVID-19 vaccine. The rearrangement joins TRBV19 to TRBJ1-1; tentatively, D is TRBD1 (5 bases). CDR3 nucleotides: TGTGCCAGTAGTATGGGGGTGGACACTGAAGCTTTCTTT. Translating it yields CASSMGVDTEAFF.